Presented here are 9 T cell receptor beta chains from one specimen sequenced in a study of neurological immune-mediated disorders. TCRdb reanalysed the 5' RACE reads using MiXCR and keeps one entry per CDR3 protein. The sample has fewer than 20,000 distinct CDR3 sequences; under 35% are singletons. Sequencing was done on a sample of PBMCs. The source is a man aged 45-65 years with HTLV-1-associated myelopathy (HAM/TSP).

The chain couples TRBV10-3 to TRBJ2-3, with TRBD2 identical over 13 bases. After removal of 5 bases from V and 6 bases from J, the junction contained 2 bases not matched to a gene. The CDR3 spans 14 residues. Germline lookup yields CDR1 ENHRY and CDR2 SYGVKD. The CDR3 loop is CAISTSGGADTQYF. The CDR3 DNA reads as TGTGCCATCAGTACTAGCGGGGGGGCGGATACGCAGTATTTT.

This clonotype is categorized as medium-sized. The chain combines TRBV7-3 with TRBJ2-1; maybe TRBD2 (6 bases). Trimming shortened V by 5 bases and J by 10 bases, and 12 bases separated the two germline ends. CDR3 length equals 12 residues. The germline gives CDR1 SGHTA, CDR2 FQGTGA. CDR3 sequence (DNA): TGTGCCAGCAGCGAGACGGGAGTGGAGCAGTTCTTC. As protein: CASSETGVEQFF.

By its share, this clonotype is medium-sized (0.01 to 0.1%). The chain uses TRBV27 and TRBJ1-6, with D maybe TRBD1 (6 bases). CDR3 size: 15 residues. Per germline, CDR1 MNHEY and CDR2 SMNVEV (reference sequence). V was trimmed by 0 bases and J by 8 bases, leaving 11 bases between them. The CDR3 here is CASSLSGGAYSPLHF. The DNA of the CDR3 is TGTGCCAGCAGTTTATCGGGGGGCGCCTATTCACCCCTCCACTTT.

Ten or more counts support this clonotype. V is TRBV5-6 and J is TRBJ2-1, with 8 nucleotides matching TRBD1. The CDR3 is 20 amino acids. CDR1 is SGHDT and CDR2 is YYEEEE in the germline V gene. After removal of 0 bases from V and 0 bases from J, the junction contained 14 bases not matched to a gene. The chain's CDR3 is CASSLGLVDRGRSSYNEQFF. The CDR3 bases are TGTGCCAGCAGCTTGGGCTTGGTCGACAGGGGTCGGAGCTCCTACAATGAGCAGTTCTTC.

By share, this clonotype counts as medium-sized. V usage is TRBV5-1 and J usage is TRBJ2-7, with D perhaps TRBD1 (5 bases). CDR3 length: 16 residues. Germline assignment: CDR1 SGHRS and CDR2 YFSETQ. Trimming cost V 3 bases and J 3 bases, with 19 bases left between them. The DNA for the CDR3 is TGCGCCAGCAGCTCCCGGACAAGTCCGGCCTTCTACGAGCAGTACTTC. Its protein product is CASSSRTSPAFYEQYF.

This clonotype was detected a few times. The chain couples TRBV4-2 to TRBJ1-6; no firm D call. The V and J ends lost 0 bases and 9 bases respectively, with 9 bases between them. Germline lookup yields CDR1 LGHNA and CDR2 YNFKEQ. This CDR3 is built from 14 residues. The CDR3 DNA reads as TGTGCCAGCAGCCAAGATGGGTTGGGTTCACCCCTCCACTTT. As protein: CASSQDGLGSPLHF.

This chain uses TRBV20-1 with TRBJ2-1, with 8 bases that match TRBD2. This CDR3 is built from 15 residues. J was trimmed by 4 bases and V by 6 bases; bases with no gene match: 11. Germline CDR1 DFQATT, CDR2 SNEGSKA (reference sequence). The CDR3 loop reads CSAAPTSGLYNEQFF. CDR3 DNA: TGCAGTGCAGCCCCAACTAGCGGCTTATACAATGAGCAGTTCTTC.

This clonotype was picked up many times. The chain couples TRBV20-1 to TRBJ1-1; tentative D call: TRBD1 (6 bases). The CDR3 runs to 13 residues. Trimming stripped 8 bases from V and 3 bases from J, with 16 bases between. The V gene's germline CDR1 is DFQATT and CDR2 SNEGSKA (reference sequence). The CDR3 DNA reads as TGCAGTCCCAAGGGAGGGGGGGACACTGAAGCTTTCTTT. Amino acids: CSPKGGGDTEAFF.

This clonotype was counted only a few times. V is TRBV7-2 and J is TRBJ2-7; D may be TRBD2 (6 bases). CDR1 and CDR2 (germline): SGHTA, FQGNSA. V dropped 5 bases and J dropped 0 bases, with 11 bases sitting between them. This CDR3 region has 14 residues. CDR3: CASSLRLVSYEQYF. CDR3 DNA sequence: TGTGCCAGCAGCCTAAGACTAGTCTCCTACGAGCAGTACTTC.